These T cell receptor beta chains were read from a single sample in a study of blood T cell repertoires in COVID-19. Method: immunoSEQ multiplex PCR; TCRdb's copy keeps in-frame clones and lacks some. This table has roughly 150,000 clones, 80% appearing once. Sequencing was carried out using PBMCs or T cells enriched from blood (not recorded which). These TCRs come from a woman aged 55 to 70 who had recovered from COVID-19. The CDR3 runs from the conserved cysteine through the conserved F or W. The order of the fields is clone size, V gene, J gene, CDR3 length, D gene, CDR3 protein, CDR3 DNA. A D gene is named only where the DNA matches it firmly. Not all rows give a size; the values are once, few, many and, for expanded clones, a class.

clone_size: many
v_call: TRBV5-1
j_call: TRBJ2-7
cdr3_length: 14
d_call: TRBD1
cdr3_aa: CASSLGTVSYEQYF
cdr3_nt: TGCGCCAGCAGCTTAGGGACAGTTTCCTACGAGCAGTACTTC

clone_size: .
v_call: TRBV27
j_call: TRBJ2-5
cdr3_length: 15
d_call: TRBD1
cdr3_aa: CASSQARGPQETQYF
cdr3_nt: TGTGCCAGCAGTCAAGCCAGGGGGCCGCAAGAGACCCAGTACTTC

clone_size: .
v_call: TRBV11-3
j_call: TRBJ2-1
cdr3_length: 15
d_call: TRBD1
cdr3_aa: CASSPGTGGRDEQFF
cdr3_nt: TGTGCCAGCAGCCCAGGGACAGGGGGCAGGGATGAGCAGTTCTTC

clone_size: .
v_call: TRBV30
j_call: TRBJ1-5
cdr3_length: 15
d_call: .
cdr3_aa: CAWSIASASNQPQHF
cdr3_nt: TGTGCCTGGAGCATAGCGTCCGCGAGCAATCAGCCCCAGCATTTT

clone_size: .
v_call: TRBV27
j_call: TRBJ1-2
cdr3_length: 13
d_call: .
cdr3_aa: CASSFRGKHGYTF
cdr3_nt: TGTGCCAGCAGTTTTCGAGGGAAGCATGGCTACACCTTC

clone_size: .
v_call: TRBV7-8
j_call: TRBJ2-1
cdr3_length: 17
d_call: .
cdr3_aa: CASSASGLASSYNEQFF
cdr3_nt: TGTGCCAGCAGCGCATCTGGACTGGCAAGCTCCTACAATGAGCAGTTCTTC

clone_size: .
v_call: TRBV9
j_call: TRBJ1-2
cdr3_length: 14
d_call: TRBD1
cdr3_aa: CASSPRQGRYGYTF
cdr3_nt: TGTGCCAGCAGCCCCCGACAGGGGCGCTATGGCTACACCTTC

clone_size: .
v_call: TRBV28
j_call: TRBJ1-1
cdr3_length: 18
d_call: .
cdr3_aa: CASSLKSSSPRGLTEAFF
cdr3_nt: TGTGCCAGCAGTTTAAAGTCATCCTCCCCCAGAGGACTCACTGAAGCTTTCTTT

clone_size: .
v_call: TRBV5-1
j_call: TRBJ1-1
cdr3_length: 15
d_call: TRBD1
cdr3_aa: CASSPSTGGGTEAFF
cdr3_nt: TGCGCCAGCAGCCCTAGTACAGGGGGGGGCACTGAAGCTTTCTTT

clone_size: .
v_call: TRBV30
j_call: TRBJ2-7
cdr3_length: 12
d_call: .
cdr3_aa: CAWSVEGTEQYF
cdr3_nt: TGTGCCTGGAGTGTGGAGGGCACCGAGCAGTACTTC

clone_size: .
v_call: TRBV13
j_call: TRBJ2-5
cdr3_length: 17
d_call: .
cdr3_aa: CASSLFKTGGRNETQYF
cdr3_nt: TGTGCCAGCAGCTTGTTTAAAACGGGGGGCAGAAATGAGACCCAGTACTTC

clone_size: .
v_call: TRBV7-6
j_call: TRBJ2-3
cdr3_length: 17
d_call: TRBD2
cdr3_aa: CASSLAPRGGAPDTQYF
cdr3_nt: TGTGCCAGCAGCTTAGCTCCTCGCGGGGGGGCTCCAGATACGCAGTATTTT

clone_size: .
v_call: TRBV18
j_call: TRBJ2-5
cdr3_length: 15
d_call: TRBD1
cdr3_aa: CASSFGQGAQETQYF
cdr3_nt: TGTGCCAGCTCGTTTGGACAGGGGGCTCAAGAGACCCAGTACTTC

clone_size: once
v_call: TRBV24-1
j_call: TRBJ2-3
cdr3_length: 15
d_call: .
cdr3_aa: CATSDWRGGTDTQYF
cdr3_nt: TGTGCCACCAGTGACTGGCGGGGAGGTACAGATACGCAGTATTTT

clone_size: few
v_call: TRBV5-1
j_call: TRBJ1-6
cdr3_length: 15
d_call: .
cdr3_aa: CASSRTDSNNSPLHF
cdr3_nt: TGCGCCAGCAGCCGTACCGACAGTAATAATTCACCCCTCCACTTT

clone_size: .
v_call: TRBV11-2
j_call: TRBJ2-5
cdr3_length: 14
d_call: TRBD2
cdr3_aa: CASSKVAGGLTQYF
cdr3_nt: TGTGCCAGCAGCAAGGTAGCGGGGGGCTTAACCCAGTACTTC

clone_size: .
v_call: TRBV6-2/TRBV6-3
j_call: TRBJ1-6
cdr3_length: 16
d_call: TRBD1
cdr3_aa: CASRPPGTGNNSPLHF
cdr3_nt: TGTGCCAGCAGACCTCCCGGGACAGGGAATAATTCACCCCTCCACTTT

clone_size: .
v_call: TRBV6-5
j_call: TRBJ1-2
cdr3_length: 12
d_call: .
cdr3_aa: CASRGMGRGYTF
cdr3_nt: TGTGCCAGTCGCGGGATGGGGCGGGGCTACACCTTC

clone_size: .
v_call: TRBV30
j_call: TRBJ2-7
cdr3_length: 12
d_call: .
cdr3_aa: CAWMIGDYEQYF
cdr3_nt: TGTGCCTGGATGATCGGAGACTACGAGCAGTACTTC

clone_size: .
v_call: TRBV3-1/TRBV3-2
j_call: TRBJ2-7
cdr3_length: 12
d_call: .
cdr3_aa: CASSSSSYEQYF
cdr3_nt: TGTGCCAGCAGCTCTAGCTCCTACGAGCAGTACTTC

clone_size: .
v_call: TRBV27
j_call: TRBJ2-7
cdr3_length: 14
d_call: TRBD1
cdr3_aa: CASGQTGWGYEQYF
cdr3_nt: TGTGCCAGCGGACAGACAGGGTGGGGCTACGAGCAGTACTTC

clone_size: .
v_call: TRBV30
j_call: TRBJ1-1
cdr3_length: 15
d_call: .
cdr3_aa: CAWSVWVRGSTEAFF
cdr3_nt: TGTGCCTGGAGTGTATGGGTCAGGGGATCCACTGAAGCTTTCTTT

clone_size: many
v_call: TRBV2
j_call: TRBJ1-1
cdr3_length: 13
d_call: .
cdr3_aa: CASSGDMNTEAFF
cdr3_nt: TGTGCCAGCAGTGGAGATATGAACACTGAAGCTTTCTTT

clone_size: .
v_call: TRBV29-1
j_call: TRBJ2-7
cdr3_length: 14
d_call: TRBD1
cdr3_aa: CSVESRQGAGEQYF
cdr3_nt: TGCAGCGTTGAATCTCGACAGGGGGCCGGCGAGCAGTACTTC

clone_size: .
v_call: TRBV5-1
j_call: TRBJ1-6
cdr3_length: 18
d_call: TRBD1
cdr3_aa: CASQRTGGHSSYNSPLHF
cdr3_nt: TGCGCCAGCCAGAGGACAGGCGGCCATAGCTCCTATAATTCACCCCTCCACTTT